One and the same sample provided the 14 T cell receptor beta chains below, sequenced in a study of CD8 T cells in Susac syndrome. RNA totalling roughly 0.5 to 1 ug underwent reverse transcription with random hexamers. TCRdb reprocessed the immunoSEQ multiplex PCR reads with MiXCR, giving one entry per CDR3 protein. This sample has more than 100,000 distinct CDR3 sequences; roughly 80% occur once, and the top ten carry 0.45% to 0.6%. The sample consisted of CD8+ T cells from PBMCs. Receptor source: a human donor with multiple sclerosis.

The J gene is TRBJ2-3, the V gene TRBV27; D not certain. The V gene's germline CDR1 is MNHEY and CDR2 SMNVEV (reference sequence). There are 14 residues in the CDR3. V was cut by 5 bases and J by 5 bases, with 14 bases left in between. The chain's CDR3 is CASSTFIGGDTQYF. In DNA form, the CDR3 reads TGTGCCAGCAGTACTTTTATCGGTGGAGATACGCAGTATTTT.

This clonotype was detected once. This CDR3 reads CASSRTGAYEQYV. For the CDR3, the DNA is TGTGCCAGCAGCCGAACAGGGGCCTACGAGCAGTACGTC. The rearrangement uses TRBV27 and TRBJ2-7; TRBD1 agrees at 7 bases. The CDR3 is 13 amino acids. Unmatched junction bases numbered 4, after V lost 6 bases and J lost 2 bases. The germline gives CDR1 MNHEY, CDR2 SMNVEV (reference sequence).

The chain employs TRBV5-4 and TRBJ2-3; 9 nucleotides agree with TRBD1. This CDR3 has 14 amino acids. Germline V gives CDR1 SGHNT, CDR2 YYREEE (reference sequence). V was pared by 4 bases and J by 9 bases, with 9 bases of the junction left unmatched. The CDR3 DNA reads TGTGCCAGCAGCGGGGGACAGGGAGCGGAAACGCAGTATTTT. The encoded protein is CASSGGQGAETQYF.

This clonotype was seen only a few times. This chain links TRBV5-1 with TRBJ2-7; D uncertain. Trimming cost V 4 bases and J 3 bases, with 17 bases left between them. CDR3 size: 15 residues. Germline assignment: CDR1 SGHRS and CDR2 YFSETQ. CDR3 coding DNA: TGCGCCAGCAGCCCAGGTACGCTCAAGGGCTACGAGCAGTACGTC. This encodes CASSPGTLKGYEQYV.

Concerning this clonotype: A much larger clone differs from this one at a single base, so this may be a read error. It is likely a read error, because the conserved phenylalanine at the end of the CDR3 is missing. The chain employs TRBV11-2 and TRBJ2-7, with 7 bases that match TRBD1. CDR1 is SGHAT, CDR2 FQNNGV, per germline. The V segment lost 5 bases and the J segment 3 bases; nucleotides outside the gene matches: 4. The CDR3 runs to 13 residues. This CDR3 is CASSERQGYEQYA. CDR3 in DNA: TGTGCCAGCAGCGAGCGACAGGGCTACGAGCAGTACGCC.

The genes are TRBV7-9 and TRBJ2-5; possibly TRBD2 for D (5 bases). Trimming left V 3 bases short and J 5 bases short, with 22 bases between. Germline V gene sequence: CDR1 SEHNR, CDR2 FQNEAQ (reference sequence). The CDR3 length is 17 residues. The DNA of the CDR3 is TGTGCCAGCAGCTTTGGAGCGGACGGCCCTGAGGCGGAGACCCAGTACTTC. It encodes CASSFGADGPEAETQYF. The variable domain in full, completed from reference TRBV7-9 and TRBJ2-5, reads DTGVSQNPRHKITKRGQNVTFRCDPISEHNRLYWYRQTLGQGPEFLTYFQNEAQLEKSRLLSDRFSAERPKGSFSTLEIQRTEQGDSAMYLCASSFGADGPEAETQYFGPGTRLLVL.

This clonotype was picked up a small number of times. This sequence joins TRBV5-4 and TRBJ2-3, with D perhaps TRBD1 (5 bases). Trimming left V 3 bases short and J 2 bases short, with 16 bases between. In germline, CDR1 is SGHNT, CDR2 YYREEE (reference sequence). CDR3 length: 16 amino acids. The CDR3 loop reads CASSSDDRDATDTQYF. In DNA form, the CDR3 reads TGTGCCAGCAGCTCCGACGACAGAGACGCCACAGATACGCAGTATTTT.

The chain joins TRBV13 to TRBJ2-1; D unclear. The ends were cut back, 5 bases at V and 9 bases at J, with 14 bases in the middle. The germline V gene encodes CDR1 PRHDT and CDR2 FYEKMQ (reference sequence). CDR3 length: 13 amino acids. The CDR3 nucleotides are TGTGCCAGCAGCCTTTCAACGGCAGGTGAGCAGTTCTTC. It translates to CASSLSTAGEQFF.

This clonotype was seen more than once but under ten times. The chain employs TRBV6-2 or TRBV6-3 and TRBJ2-7; 7 bases map to TRBD1. The germline V gene encodes CDR1 MNHEY and CDR2 SVGEGT. Trimming removed 4 bases from V and 3 bases from J; junction bases left unmatched: 3. The CDR3 has 13 residues. The CDR3 nucleotides read TGTGCCAGCAGTTTTGGGGACAGCTACGAGCAGTACGTC. Translating gives CASSFGDSYEQYV.

The rearrangement links TRBV7-2 to TRBJ2-1, with D possibly TRBD1 on 6 matching bases. In germline, CDR1 is SGHTA, CDR2 FQGNSA. V dropped 4 bases and J dropped 4 bases, with 14 bases sitting between them. The CDR3 totals 15 residues. DNA of the CDR3: TGTGCCAGCAGCTCCCGGGACAAGGAATACAATGAGCAGTTCTTC. Its protein product is CASSSRDKEYNEQFF.

This rearrangement joins TRBV6-1 to TRBJ1-4, with 7 bases fitting TRBD1. Germline V CDR1 and CDR2: MNHNS, SASEGT. Trimming cost V 6 bases and J 7 bases; bases outside gene matches: 26. The CDR3 is made up of 20 amino acids. The CDR3 bases are TGTGCCAGCAGGCAACTTCCCGGGACAGAGGGGCCTTATATGGGTGAAAAACTGTTTTTT. Translating gives CASRQLPGTEGPYMGEKLFF.

The chain is built from TRBV5-1 and TRBJ2-2; TRBD2 might be the D (5 bases). Trimming cost V 4 bases and J 2 bases, with 18 bases left between them. The CDR3 contains 17 residues. Germline lookup yields CDR1 SGHRS and CDR2 YFSETQ. The CDR3 DNA is TGCGCCAGCAGCACCGGGATATCAAGATTTAACACCGGGGAGCTGTTTTTT. Its protein product is CASSTGISRFNTGELFF.

The genes are TRBV19 and TRBJ1-1; tentative D call: TRBD1 (6 bases). Germline V gene lookup returns CDR1 LNHDA and CDR2 SQIVND (reference sequence). Trimming cost V 5 bases and J 7 bases, with 17 bases left between them. The CDR3 totals 14 residues. CDR3 nucleotides: TGTGCCAGTAGTCGGAACACAGGGTTATATGAAGCTTTCTTT. Residues: CASSRNTGLYEAFF.

The CDR3 spells CASKFLIDGNTIYF. Here the CDR3 DNA reads TGTGCCAGCAAATTCCTCATAGATGGAAACACCATATATTTT. The chain employs TRBV12-3 or TRBV12-4 and TRBJ1-3, with no clear D. Trimming took off 7 bases at V and 3 bases at J, with 13 bases between the two ends. The CDR3 runs to 14 residues.